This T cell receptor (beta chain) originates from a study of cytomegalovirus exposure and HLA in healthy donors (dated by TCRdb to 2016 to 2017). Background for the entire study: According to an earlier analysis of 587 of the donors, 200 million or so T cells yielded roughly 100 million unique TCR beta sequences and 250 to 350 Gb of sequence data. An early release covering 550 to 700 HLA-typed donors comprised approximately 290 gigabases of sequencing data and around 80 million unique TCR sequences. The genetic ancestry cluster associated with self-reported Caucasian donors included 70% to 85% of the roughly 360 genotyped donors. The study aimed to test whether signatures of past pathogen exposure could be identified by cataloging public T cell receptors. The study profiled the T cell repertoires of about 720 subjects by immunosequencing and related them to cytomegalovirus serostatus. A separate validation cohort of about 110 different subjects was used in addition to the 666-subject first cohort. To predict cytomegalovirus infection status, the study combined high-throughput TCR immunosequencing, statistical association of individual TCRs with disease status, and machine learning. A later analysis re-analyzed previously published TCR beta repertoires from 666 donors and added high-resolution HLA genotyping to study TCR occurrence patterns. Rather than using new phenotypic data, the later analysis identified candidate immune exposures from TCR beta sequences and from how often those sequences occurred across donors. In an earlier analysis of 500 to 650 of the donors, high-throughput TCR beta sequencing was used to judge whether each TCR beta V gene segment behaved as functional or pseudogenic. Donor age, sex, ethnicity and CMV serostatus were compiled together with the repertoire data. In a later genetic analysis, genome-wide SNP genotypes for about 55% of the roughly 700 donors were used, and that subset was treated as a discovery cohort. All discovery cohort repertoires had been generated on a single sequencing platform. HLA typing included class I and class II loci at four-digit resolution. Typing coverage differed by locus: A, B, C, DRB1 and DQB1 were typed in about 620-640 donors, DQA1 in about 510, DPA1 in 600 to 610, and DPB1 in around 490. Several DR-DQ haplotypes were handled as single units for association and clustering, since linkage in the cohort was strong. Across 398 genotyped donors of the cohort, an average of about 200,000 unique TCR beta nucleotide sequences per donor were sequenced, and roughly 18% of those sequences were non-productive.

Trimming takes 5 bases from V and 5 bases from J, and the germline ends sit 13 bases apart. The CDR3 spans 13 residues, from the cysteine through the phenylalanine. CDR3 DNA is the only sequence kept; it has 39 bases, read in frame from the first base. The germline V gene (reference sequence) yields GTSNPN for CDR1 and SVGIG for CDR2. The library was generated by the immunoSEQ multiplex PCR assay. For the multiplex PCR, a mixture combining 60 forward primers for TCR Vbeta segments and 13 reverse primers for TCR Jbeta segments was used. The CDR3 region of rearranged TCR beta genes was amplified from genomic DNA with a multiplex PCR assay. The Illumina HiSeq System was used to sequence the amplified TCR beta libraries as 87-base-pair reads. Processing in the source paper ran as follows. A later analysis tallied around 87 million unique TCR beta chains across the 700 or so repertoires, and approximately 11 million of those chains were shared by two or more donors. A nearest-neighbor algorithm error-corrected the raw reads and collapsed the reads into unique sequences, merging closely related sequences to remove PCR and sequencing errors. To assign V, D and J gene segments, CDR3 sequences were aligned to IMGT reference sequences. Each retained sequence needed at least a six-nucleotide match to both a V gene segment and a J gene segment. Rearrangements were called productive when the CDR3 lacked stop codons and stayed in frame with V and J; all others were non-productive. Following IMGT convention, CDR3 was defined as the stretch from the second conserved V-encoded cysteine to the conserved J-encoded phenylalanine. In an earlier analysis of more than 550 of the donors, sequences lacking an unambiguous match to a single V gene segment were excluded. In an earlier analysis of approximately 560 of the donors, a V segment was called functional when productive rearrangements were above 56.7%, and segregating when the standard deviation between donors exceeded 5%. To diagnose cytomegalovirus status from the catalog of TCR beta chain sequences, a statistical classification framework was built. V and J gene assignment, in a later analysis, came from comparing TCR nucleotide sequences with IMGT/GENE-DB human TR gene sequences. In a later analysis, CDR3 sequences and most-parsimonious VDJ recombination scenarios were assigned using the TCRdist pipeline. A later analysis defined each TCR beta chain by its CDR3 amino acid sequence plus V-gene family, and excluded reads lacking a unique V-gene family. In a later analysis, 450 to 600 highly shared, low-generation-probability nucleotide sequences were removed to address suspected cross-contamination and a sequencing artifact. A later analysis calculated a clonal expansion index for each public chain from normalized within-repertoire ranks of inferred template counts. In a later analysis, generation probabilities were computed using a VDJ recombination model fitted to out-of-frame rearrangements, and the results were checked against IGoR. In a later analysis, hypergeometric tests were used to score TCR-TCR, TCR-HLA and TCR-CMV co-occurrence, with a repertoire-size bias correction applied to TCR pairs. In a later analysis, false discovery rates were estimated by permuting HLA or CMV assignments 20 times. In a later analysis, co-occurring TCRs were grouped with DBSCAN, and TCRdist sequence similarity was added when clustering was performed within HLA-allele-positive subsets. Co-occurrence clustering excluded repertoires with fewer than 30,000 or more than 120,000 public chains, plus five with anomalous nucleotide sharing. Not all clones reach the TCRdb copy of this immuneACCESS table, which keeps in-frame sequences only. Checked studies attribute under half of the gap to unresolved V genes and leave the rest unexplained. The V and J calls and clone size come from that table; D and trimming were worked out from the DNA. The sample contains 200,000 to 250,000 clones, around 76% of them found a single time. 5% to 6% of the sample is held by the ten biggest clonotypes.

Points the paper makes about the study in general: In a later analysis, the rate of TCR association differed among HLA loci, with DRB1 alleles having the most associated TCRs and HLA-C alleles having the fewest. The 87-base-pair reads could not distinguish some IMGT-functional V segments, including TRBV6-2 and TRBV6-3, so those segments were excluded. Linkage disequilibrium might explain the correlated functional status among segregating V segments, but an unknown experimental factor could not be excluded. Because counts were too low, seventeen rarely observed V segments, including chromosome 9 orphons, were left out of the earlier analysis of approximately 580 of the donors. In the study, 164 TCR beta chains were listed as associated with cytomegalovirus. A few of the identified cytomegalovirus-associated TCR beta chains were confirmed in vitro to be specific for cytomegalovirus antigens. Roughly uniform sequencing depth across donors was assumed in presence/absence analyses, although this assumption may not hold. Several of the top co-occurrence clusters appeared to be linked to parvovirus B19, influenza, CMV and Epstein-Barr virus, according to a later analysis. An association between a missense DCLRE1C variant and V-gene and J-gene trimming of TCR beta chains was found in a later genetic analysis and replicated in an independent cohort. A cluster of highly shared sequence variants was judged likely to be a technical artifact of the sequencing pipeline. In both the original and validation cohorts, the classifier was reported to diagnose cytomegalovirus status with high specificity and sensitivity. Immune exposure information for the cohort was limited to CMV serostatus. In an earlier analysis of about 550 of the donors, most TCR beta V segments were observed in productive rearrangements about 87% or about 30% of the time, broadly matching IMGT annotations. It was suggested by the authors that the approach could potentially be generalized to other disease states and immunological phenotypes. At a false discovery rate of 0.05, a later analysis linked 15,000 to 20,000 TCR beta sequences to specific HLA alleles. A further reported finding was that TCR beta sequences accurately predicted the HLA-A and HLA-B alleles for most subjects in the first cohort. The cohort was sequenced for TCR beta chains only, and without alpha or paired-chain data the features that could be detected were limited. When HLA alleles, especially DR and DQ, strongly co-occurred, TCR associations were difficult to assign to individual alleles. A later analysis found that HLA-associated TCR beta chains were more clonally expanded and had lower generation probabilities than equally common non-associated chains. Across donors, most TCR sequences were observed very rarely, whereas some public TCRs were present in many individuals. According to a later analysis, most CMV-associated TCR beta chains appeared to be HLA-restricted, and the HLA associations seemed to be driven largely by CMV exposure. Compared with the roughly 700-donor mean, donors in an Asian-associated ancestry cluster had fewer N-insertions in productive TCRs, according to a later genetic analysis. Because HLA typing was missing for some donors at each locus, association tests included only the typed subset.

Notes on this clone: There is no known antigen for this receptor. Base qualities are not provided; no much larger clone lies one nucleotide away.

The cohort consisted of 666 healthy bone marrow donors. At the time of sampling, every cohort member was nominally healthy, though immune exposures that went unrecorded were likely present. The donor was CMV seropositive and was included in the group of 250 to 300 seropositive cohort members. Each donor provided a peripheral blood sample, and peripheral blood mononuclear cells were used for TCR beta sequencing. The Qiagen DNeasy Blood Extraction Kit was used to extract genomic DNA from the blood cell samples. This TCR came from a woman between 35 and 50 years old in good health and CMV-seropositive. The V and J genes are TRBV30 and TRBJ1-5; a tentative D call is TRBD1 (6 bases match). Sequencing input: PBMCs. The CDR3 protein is CAWAEQGYQPQHF. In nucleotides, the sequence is TGTGCCTGGGCGGAACAGGGTTATCAGCCCCAGCATTTT.